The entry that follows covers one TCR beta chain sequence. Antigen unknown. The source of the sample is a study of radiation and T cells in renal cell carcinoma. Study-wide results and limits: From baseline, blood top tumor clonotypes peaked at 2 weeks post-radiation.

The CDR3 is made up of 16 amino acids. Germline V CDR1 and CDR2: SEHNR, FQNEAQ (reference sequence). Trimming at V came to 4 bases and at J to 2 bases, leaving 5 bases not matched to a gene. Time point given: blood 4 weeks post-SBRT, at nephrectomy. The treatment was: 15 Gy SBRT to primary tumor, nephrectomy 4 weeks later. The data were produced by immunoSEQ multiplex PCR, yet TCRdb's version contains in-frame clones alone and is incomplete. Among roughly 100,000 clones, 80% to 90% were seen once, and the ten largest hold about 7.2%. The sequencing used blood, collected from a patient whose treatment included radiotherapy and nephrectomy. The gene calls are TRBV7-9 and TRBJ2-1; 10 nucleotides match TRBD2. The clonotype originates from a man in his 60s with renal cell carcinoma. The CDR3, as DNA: TGTGCCAGCAGCTGTCAACTAGCGGGAACCTACAATGAGCAGTTCTTC. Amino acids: CASSCQLAGTYNEQFF.